This T cell receptor (beta chain) derives from a study of Ad26.COV2.S vaccination and SARS-CoV-2 variants. Across the whole study: This donor came from the COV1001 trial of Ad26.COV2.S. Intramuscular Ad26.COV2.S doses were given once or twice, 56 days apart. General study findings and limits: An underestimation of total T cell responses may have resulted from the TCR breadth and depth analyses.

The CDR3 runs 14 residues. V lost 4 bases and J lost 4; bases outside the gene matches: 6. In germline, CDR1 is SGHTA, CDR2 FQGNSA. The treatment is: approximately 18 received Ad26.COV2.S at low or high dose, single or two shots; a few received placebo; per-sample allocation not given. The investigators took samples on day 63 after the first vaccine or placebo injection. To note about this clone: What it binds is unknown.

Method: immunoSEQ multiplex PCR; TCRdb's copy keeps in-frame clones and lacks some. The sample has over 350,000 clones, about 85% seen once; the top ten hold 3.5%. The sample was peripheral blood, taken in a trial of Ad26.COV2.S vaccine versus placebo. This receptor was taken from a person aged 18-60 years who received the Ad26.COV2.S COVID-19 vaccine or a placebo. V gene TRBV7-2 combines with J gene TRBJ1-1; 7 nucleotides match TRBD1. The CDR3 protein is CASSWTGAITEAFF. For the CDR3, the DNA is TGTGCCAGCAGCTGGACAGGAGCAATCACTGAAGCTTTCTTT.